Listed below are T cell receptor beta chains from one sample, sequenced in a study of blood T cell repertoires in COVID-19. The assay was immunoSEQ multiplex PCR, and TCRdb's table has in-frame clones only and misses some. The data show under 200,000 clones, about 87% seen once. The sample taken for sequencing was peripheral blood. These TCRs come from a woman aged 80 or over with COVID-19, enrolled during active disease. The CDR3 runs from the conserved cysteine through the conserved F or W. The D gene is left open where the match is weak. The size field is filled for only some rows; it gives once, few, many or a size class.

CDR3 length: 16
clone size: -
D gene: TRBD1
V gene: TRBV11-2
J gene: TRBJ1-6
CDR3 protein: CASSLGAGGLYSPLHF
CDR3 DNA: TGTGCCAGCAGCTTAGGGGCAGGGGGCCTTTATTCACCCCTCCACTTT

CDR3 length: 15
clone size: few
D gene: -
V gene: TRBV2
J gene: TRBJ1-5
CDR3 protein: CASSYETTSNQPQHF
CDR3 DNA: TGTGCCAGCAGTTATGAAACTACAAGCAATCAGCCCCAGCATTTT

CDR3 length: 17
clone size: -
D gene: TRBD2
V gene: TRBV7-2
J gene: TRBJ2-1
CDR3 protein: CASSFYRTSGRGNEQFF
CDR3 DNA: TGTGCCAGCAGCTTTTATCGGACTAGCGGGAGGGGAAATGAGCAGTTCTTC

CDR3 length: 17
clone size: -
D gene: -
V gene: TRBV7-2
J gene: TRBJ2-4
CDR3 protein: CASSLAFSGRNGNIQYF
CDR3 DNA: TGTGCCAGCAGCTTAGCTTTCTCAGGGAGGAATGGAAACATTCAGTACTTC

CDR3 length: 12
clone size: -
D gene: -
V gene: TRBV6-2/TRBV6-3
J gene: TRBJ2-7
CDR3 protein: CASSKGWTEQYF
CDR3 DNA: TGTGCCAGCAGTAAGGGGTGGACCGAGCAGTACTTC

CDR3 length: 13
clone size: -
D gene: TRBD1
V gene: TRBV6-5
J gene: TRBJ1-2
CDR3 protein: CASRGGQGYGYTF
CDR3 DNA: TGTGCCAGCAGGGGGGGACAGGGCTATGGCTACACCTTC

CDR3 length: 14
clone size: -
D gene: TRBD1
V gene: TRBV6-5
J gene: TRBJ2-7
CDR3 protein: CASSLGRDRDEQYF
CDR3 DNA: TGTGCCAGCAGTTTGGGCCGGGACAGGGACGAGCAGTACTTC

CDR3 length: 15
clone size: -
D gene: TRBD1
V gene: TRBV5-6
J gene: TRBJ1-1
CDR3 protein: CASGQTGGVNTEAFF
CDR3 DNA: TGTGCCAGCGGGCAGACAGGGGGCGTTAACACTGAAGCTTTCTTT

CDR3 length: 15
clone size: -
D gene: -
V gene: TRBV3-1/TRBV3-2
J gene: TRBJ1-4
CDR3 protein: CASSQRTWGPEKLFF
CDR3 DNA: TGTGCCAGCAGCCAGAGAACTTGGGGGCCTGAAAAACTGTTTTTT

CDR3 length: 15
clone size: -
D gene: TRBD1
V gene: TRBV5-1
J gene: TRBJ2-1
CDR3 protein: CASSWGQVSYNEQFF
CDR3 DNA: TGCGCCAGCAGCTGGGGACAGGTTTCTTACAATGAGCAGTTCTTC

CDR3 length: 16
clone size: -
D gene: -
V gene: TRBV4-2
J gene: TRBJ2-3
CDR3 protein: CASSQGDTSSTDTQYF
CDR3 DNA: TGTGCCAGCAGCCAAGGGGATACTAGCAGCACAGATACGCAGTATTTT

CDR3 length: 17
clone size: -
D gene: -
V gene: TRBV6-1
J gene: TRBJ1-5
CDR3 protein: CASSGIMDWADNQPQHF
CDR3 DNA: TGTGCCAGCAGTGGAATTATGGATTGGGCAGACAATCAGCCCCAGCATTTT

CDR3 length: 13
clone size: -
D gene: TRBD1
V gene: TRBV4-1
J gene: TRBJ2-7
CDR3 protein: CASSRGTGFEQYF
CDR3 DNA: TGCGCCAGCAGCCGCGGGACAGGGTTCGAGCAGTACTTC

CDR3 length: 16
clone size: -
D gene: TRBD1
V gene: TRBV19
J gene: TRBJ1-5
CDR3 protein: CASSFWTGVRNQPQHF
CDR3 DNA: TGTGCCAGTAGTTTCTGGACAGGGGTCCGCAATCAGCCCCAGCATTTT

CDR3 length: 14
clone size: -
D gene: TRBD2
V gene: TRBV6-6
J gene: TRBJ2-2
CDR3 protein: CASFSGPNTGELFF
CDR3 DNA: TGTGCCAGCTTTAGCGGGCCGAACACCGGGGAGCTGTTTTTT

CDR3 length: 13
clone size: -
D gene: TRBD2
V gene: TRBV6-5
J gene: TRBJ2-1
CDR3 protein: CASSLSGTYEQFF
CDR3 DNA: TGTGCCAGCAGCCTTAGCGGGACCTATGAGCAGTTCTTC

CDR3 length: 14
clone size: once
D gene: -
V gene: TRBV19
J gene: TRBJ1-5
CDR3 protein: CASSIMAESQPQHF
CDR3 DNA: TGTGCCAGTAGTATTATGGCAGAATCTCAGCCCCAGCATTTT

CDR3 length: 13
clone size: -
D gene: -
V gene: TRBV28
J gene: TRBJ2-5
CDR3 protein: CASSLSGEETQYF
CDR3 DNA: TGTGCCAGCAGTTTATCCGGGGAAGAGACCCAGTACTTC

CDR3 length: 15
clone size: -
D gene: -
V gene: TRBV4-2
J gene: TRBJ1-5
CDR3 protein: CASSQVTDRNQPQHF
CDR3 DNA: TGTGCCAGCAGCCAAGTCACGGACAGAAATCAGCCCCAGCATTTT

CDR3 length: 13
clone size: -
D gene: -
V gene: TRBV3-1/TRBV3-2
J gene: TRBJ1-1
CDR3 protein: CASSLGRNTEAFF
CDR3 DNA: TGTGCCAGCAGCCTGGGCCGGAACACTGAAGCTTTCTTT